These 28 T cell receptor beta chains share one sample of origin, sequenced in a study of low-dose radiotherapy and immunotherapy resistance in tumors. Gene-specific TRAV and TRBV primers were used for first-strand cDNA, covering alpha and beta chains. TCR amplification involved 15 to 20 PCR cycles with a constant-region primer and V-primer adapter. Each CDR3 protein gets one entry after TCRdb re-called the reads with MiXCR. Counted here are around 18,000 distinct CDR3 sequences, less than 85% occurring once; the ten biggest clones make up approximately 10%. The receptors shown here come from a human donor with advanced metastatic prostate, ovarian, gallbladder or colorectal cancer (not recorded which). This table probably holds off-target reads from a library built for another chain.

The V gene is TRBV6-1, the J gene TRBJ2-7; TRBD2 is a possible D gene (6 bases). This CDR3 is built from 14 residues. V lost 1 base and J 7 bases, leaving 14 bases between the germline ends. Germline CDR1 is MNHNS and CDR2 is SASEGT. The CDR3 is CASSEVGGALEQYF. CDR3 coding DNA: TGTGCCAGCAGTGAAGTTGGCGGGGCTCTGGAGCAGTACTTC.

This chain connects TRBV5-1 to TRBJ2-5, with D unclear. In germline, CDR1 is SGHRS, CDR2 YFSETQ. With 2 bases removed from V and 2 bases from J, the gap between germline ends came to 7 bases. This CDR3 region has 13 residues. The CDR3 DNA is TGCGCCAGCAGCTTTAACGGGCAAGAGACCCAGTACTTC. Its translation is CASSFNGQETQYF. The full variable domain, completed using reference TRBV5-1 and TRBJ2-5, is KAGVTQTPRYLIKTRGQQVTLSCSPISGHRSVSWYQQTPGQGLQFLFEYFSETQRNKGNFPGRFSGRQFSNSRSEMNVSTLELGDSALYLCASSFNGQETQYFGPGTRLLVL.

V is TRBV5-4 and J is TRBJ2-2; a weak D match, TRBD1 (6 bases). CDR3 length equals 15 residues. The V gene lost 2 bases and the J gene lost 1 base, with 9 bases spanning the gap. Germline V gene lookup returns CDR1 SGHNT and CDR2 YYREEE (reference sequence). DNA for the CDR3: TGTGCCAGCAGCTTTACCAGGGGGAACACCGGGGAGCTGTTTTTT. Residues: CASSFTRGNTGELFF.

V usage is TRBV10-3 and J usage is TRBJ2-1; TRBD2 agrees at 11 bases. This CDR3 region has 15 residues. Germline CDR1 is ENHRY and CDR2 is SYGVKD. After removal of 5 bases from V and 4 bases from J, the junction contained 4 bases not matched to a gene. CDR3 sequence reads: CAISQGTSGYNEQFF. CDR3 nucleotide sequence: TGTGCCATCAGTCAAGGGACTAGCGGATACAATGAGCAGTTCTTC.

The chain is built from TRBV5-6 and TRBJ2-7; 8 nucleotides align to TRBD1. The germline CDR1 and CDR2 sequences are SGHDT and YYEEEE. V was pared by 0 bases and J by 2 bases, with 4 bases of the junction left unmatched. The CDR3 contains 15 residues. The CDR3 sequence: CASSLGTGIAYEQYF. The DNA for the CDR3 is TGTGCCAGCAGCTTGGGGACAGGGATCGCCTACGAGCAGTACTTC. Based on the CDR3 plus reference TRBV5-6 and TRBJ2-7, the full variable domain is DAGVTQSPTHLIKTRGQQVTLRCSPKSGHDTVSWYQQALGQGPQFIFQYYEEEERQRGNFPDRFSGHQFPNYSSELNVNALLLGDSALYLCASSLGTGIAYEQYFGPGTRLTVT.

The chain recombines TRBV14 with TRBJ2-2; 8 bases match TRBD2. This CDR3 is 16 amino acids long. With 4 bases clipped from V and 0 bases from J, the junction kept 4 bases outside the gene matches. Germline CDR1 and CDR2: SGHDN and FVKESK. The CDR3 reads CASSRLAGANTGELFF. The DNA for the CDR3 is TGTGCCAGCAGCCGTCTAGCGGGCGCGAACACCGGGGAGCTGTTTTTT. Variable domain in full (rest from reference TRBV14 and TRBJ2-2): EAGVTQFPSHSVIEKGQTVTLRCDPISGHDNLYWYRRVMGKEIKFLLHFVKESKQDESGMPNNRFLAERTGGTYSTLKVQPAELEDSGVYFCASSRLAGANTGELFFGEGSRLTVL.

This clonotype was counted only a few times. This sequence joins TRBV6-2 or TRBV6-3 and TRBJ2-3; D may be TRBD1 (7 bases). Germline CDR1 reads MNHEY; CDR2 reads SVGEGT. V lost 6 bases, J lost 7 bases, and 26 bases lay in between. There are 17 residues in the CDR3. CDR3 sequence (DNA): TGTGCCAGCAGGCCAGGAGGGGGCATCGGTGGTCGGAATACGCAGTATTTT. It translates to CASRPGGGIGGRNTQYF.

This clonotype is a singleton in its sample. The chain couples TRBV21-1 to TRBJ2-1; whether TRBD2, the table's D call, matches the DNA was not checked. TRBV21-1 is flagged as a pseudogene. CDR3 length equals 14 residues. The CDR3: CASSKELAYNEQFF. DNA for the CDR3: TGTGCCAGCAGCAAAGAACTAGCGTACAATGAGCAGTTCTTC.

The gene calls are TRBV27 and TRBJ1-4; 7 positions agree with TRBD1. This CDR3 is 17 amino acids long. V dropped 8 bases and J dropped 8; count of bases not matched to a gene: 20. Germline V gene sequence: CDR1 MNHEY, CDR2 SMNVEV (reference sequence). CDR3 in DNA: TGTGCCAGCGGTCGACTACTTCAAACAGGAGGGGGCGAAAAACTGTTTTTT. It encodes CASGRLLQTGGGEKLFF.

This clonotype was counted only a few times. The chain uses TRBV2 and TRBJ2-1; D is uncertain. CDR1 is SNHLY, CDR2 FYNNEI, per germline. This CDR3 comprises 16 residues. V was cut by 6 bases and J by 0 bases, with 15 bases left in between. The CDR3 is CASRDRKSLSYNEQFF. The CDR3 DNA reads TGTGCCAGCAGGGATCGAAAGTCCCTCTCCTACAATGAGCAGTTCTTC. The full variable domain, in which reference TRBV2 and TRBJ2-1 provide the parts outside the CDR3, is EPEVTQTPSHQVTQMGQEVILRCVPISNHLYFYWYRQILGQKVEFLVSFYNNEISEKSEIFDDQFSVERPDGSNFTLKIRSTKLEDSAMYFCASRDRKSLSYNEQFFGPGTRLTVL.

Only a few counts were recorded for this clonotype. This sequence joins TRBV9 and TRBJ2-1, with 9 bases identical to TRBD2. The CDR3 is 15 residues long. Trimming removed 5 bases from V and 4 bases from J; junction bases left unmatched: 7. Germline V gives CDR1 SGDLS, CDR2 YYNGEE. The CDR3 nucleotides are TGTGCCAGCAGTCCCTTTAGCGGGGGTTACAATGAGCAGTTCTTC. Residues: CASSPFSGGYNEQFF. The full variable domain, rest sourced from reference TRBV9 and TRBJ2-1, is DSGVTQTPKHLITATGQRVTLRCSPRSGDLSVYWYQQSLDQGLQFLIQYYNGEERAKGNILERFSAQQFPDLHSELNLSSLELGDSALYFCASSPFSGGYNEQFFGPGTRLTVL.

This chain links TRBV7-8 with TRBJ2-2; D not resolved. The CDR3 consists of 14 residues. The germline CDR1 and CDR2 sequences are SGHVS and FQNEAQ. V shed 4 bases and J shed 5 bases, with 11 bases lying between them. Here the CDR3 reads CASSSIRTTGELFF. As DNA, the CDR3 is TGTGCCAGCAGCTCGATACGCACGACCGGGGAGCTGTTTTTT.

The J gene is TRBJ1-2, the V gene TRBV18, with D possibly matching TRBD1 (6 bases). There are 17 residues in the CDR3. V shed 6 bases and J shed 2 bases, with 22 bases lying between them. Per the germline V gene, CDR1 is KGHSH and CDR2 is LQKENI. The CDR3 here is CASSPRTAGAYNYGYTF. CDR3 nucleotides: TGTGCCAGCTCCCCGAGAACGGCAGGGGCATACAACTATGGCTACACCTTC.

The V and J genes are TRBV24-1 and TRBJ2-4; the D is unclear. V lost 10 bases to trimming and J lost 3 bases, with 12 bases between them. Germline CDR1 reads KGHDR; CDR2 reads SFDVKD. This CDR3 comprises 13 residues. The CDR3 nucleotides are TGTGCCACGCTGGACGTCCTCAAAAACATTCAGTACTTC. This encodes CATLDVLKNIQYF.

This sequence joins TRBV4-1 and TRBJ1-1; 8 positions match TRBD1. V gave up 3 bases and J gave up 1 base; unmatched junction bases: 1. The V gene's germline CDR1 is MGHRA and CDR2 YSYEKL. The CDR3 consists of 14 residues. The CDR3 nucleotides read TGCGCCAGCAGCCACGGACAGGGGAACACTGAAGCTTTCTTT. Translation: CASSHGQGNTEAFF.

The chain is built from TRBV12-3 or TRBV12-4 and TRBJ1-5, with no clear D. This CDR3 has 12 amino acids. V was trimmed by 5 bases and J by 9 bases, leaving 11 bases between them. In DNA form, the CDR3 reads TGTGCCAGCAGTGCCCAGTGGAGGCCCCAGCATTTT. Translated, it gives CASSAQWRPQHF.

The rearrangement joins TRBV5-1 to TRBJ1-1, with TRBD1 matching over 8 bases. The CDR3 covers 14 residues. CDR1 and CDR2 (germline): SGHRS, YFSETQ. V gave up 5 bases and J gave up 1 base; unmatched junction bases: 4. In nucleotides, the CDR3 is TGCGCCAGCAGGAGGGGACAGGCGAACACTGAAGCTTTCTTT. It yields the protein CASRRGQANTEAFF.

This clonotype was found a few times. The chain recombines TRBV9 with TRBJ2-2; D is perhaps TRBD2 (5 bases). Trimming took off 0 bases at V and 6 bases at J, with 9 bases between the two ends. The CDR3 is 14 amino acids. CDR1 is SGDLS, CDR2 YYNGEE, per germline. The CDR3 region is CASSVVGVPGELFF. In DNA, the CDR3 is TGTGCCAGCAGCGTAGTCGGGGTCCCCGGGGAGCTGTTTTTT.

This clonotype came up a few times. The chain carries TRBV24-1 and TRBJ2-1; TRBD2 is a possible D gene (6 bases). The V and J ends lost 12 bases and 8 bases respectively, with 19 bases between them. From germline, CDR1 is KGHDR and CDR2 SFDVKD. The length of the CDR3 is 13 residues. DNA of the CDR3: TGTGCCCCCCTTGGGGGGAGTAGGTATGAGCAGTTCTTC. As protein: CAPLGGSRYEQFF.

V is TRBV19 and J is TRBJ1-2; D is perhaps TRBD1 (5 bases). The CDR3 is made up of 13 amino acids. V gave up 4 bases and J gave up 8 bases, with 14 bases separating them. The germline CDR1 and CDR2 sequences are LNHDA and SQIVND (reference sequence). The CDR3: CASSTPGRDGYTF. In DNA form, the CDR3 reads TGTGCCAGTAGTACTCCAGGGAGAGACGGCTACACCTTC.

The chain has TRBV3-1 and TRBJ2-1, with D uncertain. The CDR3 is 12 residues long. Trimming stripped 0 bases from V and 9 bases from J, with 6 bases between. Germline V gene lookup returns CDR1 LGHDT and CDR2 YNNKEL (reference sequence). The CDR3 loop reads CASSQEPFEQFF. CDR3 bases: TGTGCCAGCAGCCAAGAGCCCTTTGAGCAGTTCTTC.

This clonotype was recorded a few times. V is TRBV7-8 and J is TRBJ1-5, with TRBD1 as a possible D gene (5 bases). Trimming took 4 bases from V and 7 from J, leaving 14 bases between them. This CDR3 comprises 14 residues. The germline gives CDR1 SGHVS, CDR2 FQNEAQ. CDR3 in DNA: TGTGCCAGCAGCTCCGGACAAATGCTGCAGCCCCAGCATTTT. Translation: CASSSGQMLQPQHF.

This rearrangement joins TRBV10-3 to TRBJ2-1; 13 positions agree with TRBD2. Per germline, CDR1 ENHRY and CDR2 SYGVKD. This CDR3 has 14 amino acids. The V segment lost 10 bases and the J segment 7 bases; nucleotides outside the gene matches: 7. DNA for the CDR3: TGTGCCACAGGGAGGACTAGCGGGAGAAATGAGCAGTTCTTC. Its translation: CATGRTSGRNEQFF.

J is TRBJ2-3 and V is TRBV19; D gene uncertain. Trimming removed 5 bases from V and 2 bases from J, with 14 bases in between. The CDR3 covers 15 residues. Germline V CDR1 and CDR2: LNHDA, SQIVND (reference sequence). CDR3 in DNA: TGTGCCAGTAGTGCCGGCAGCACTTCCACAGATACGCAGTATTTT. Its translation: CASSAGSTSTDTQYF.

The chain links TRBV9 to TRBJ1-1; D not certain. The germline CDR1 and CDR2 sequences are SGDLS and YYNGEE. With 5 bases removed from V and 7 bases from J, the gap between germline ends came to 12 bases. The CDR3 consists of 12 residues. DNA for the CDR3: TGTGCCAGCAGGGCGCGAGAGGATGAAGCTTTCTTT. Translated, it gives CASRAREDEAFF.

This sequence joins TRBV5-1 and TRBJ2-3; D is perhaps TRBD1 or TRBD2 (5 bases each). The CDR3 sequence is 14 residues long. Germline V lookup: CDR1 SGHRS, CDR2 YFSETQ. The V end lost 4 bases, the J end lost 6 bases, and 15 bases lay between the germline ends. CDR3 loop: CASSPGPALDTQYF. CDR3 nucleotide sequence: TGCGCCAGCAGCCCGGGACCAGCCCTCGATACGCAGTATTTT. The full variable domain, its missing parts supplied by reference TRBV5-1 and TRBJ2-3, is KAGVTQTPRYLIKTRGQQVTLSCSPISGHRSVSWYQQTPGQGLQFLFEYFSETQRNKGNFPGRFSGRQFSNSRSEMNVSTLELGDSALYLCASSPGPALDTQYFGPGTRLTVL.

This clonotype was counted between two and nine times. The V call is TRBV5-6, the J call TRBJ2-1; no clear D gene. V lost 0 bases and J lost 10, with 8 bases in between. The CDR3 covers 12 residues. CDR1 and CDR2 from the germline V gene are SGHDT and YYEEEE. The CDR3 nucleotides are TGTGCCAGCAGCTTGGTTTCGCGGGAGCAGTTCTTC. Its translation: CASSLVSREQFF.

J is TRBJ2-2 and V is TRBV2; 8 bases align to TRBD1. V trimming: 8 bases; J trimming: 6 bases; junction bases outside the gene matches: 2. CDR1 is SNHLY and CDR2 is FYNNEI in the germline V gene. The CDR3 extends over 12 amino acids. CDR3 in amino acids: CASGQGAGELFF. The CDR3 region has the DNA TGTGCCAGCGGACAGGGCGCCGGGGAGCTGTTTTTT.